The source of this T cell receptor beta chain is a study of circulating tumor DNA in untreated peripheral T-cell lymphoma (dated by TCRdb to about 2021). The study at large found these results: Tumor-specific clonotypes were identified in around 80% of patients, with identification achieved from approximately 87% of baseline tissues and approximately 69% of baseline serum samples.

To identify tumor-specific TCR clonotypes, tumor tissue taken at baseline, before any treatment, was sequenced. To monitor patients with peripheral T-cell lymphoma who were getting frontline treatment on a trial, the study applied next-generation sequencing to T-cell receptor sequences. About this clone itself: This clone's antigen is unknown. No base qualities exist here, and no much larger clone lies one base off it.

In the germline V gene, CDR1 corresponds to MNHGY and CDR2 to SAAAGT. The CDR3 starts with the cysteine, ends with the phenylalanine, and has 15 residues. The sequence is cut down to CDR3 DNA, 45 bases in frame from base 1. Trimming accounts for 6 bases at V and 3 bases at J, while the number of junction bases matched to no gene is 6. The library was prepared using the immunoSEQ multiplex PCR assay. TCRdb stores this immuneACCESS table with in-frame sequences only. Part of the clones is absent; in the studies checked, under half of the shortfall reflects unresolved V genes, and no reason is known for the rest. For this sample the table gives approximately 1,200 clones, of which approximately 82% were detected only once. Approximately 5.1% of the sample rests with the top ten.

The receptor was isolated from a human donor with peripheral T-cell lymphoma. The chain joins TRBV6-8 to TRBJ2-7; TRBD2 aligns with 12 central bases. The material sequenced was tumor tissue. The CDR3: CASRRTSGDLYEQYF. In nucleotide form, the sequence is TGTGCCAGCAGGAGGACTAGCGGGGACCTCTACGAGCAGTACTTC.